These T cell receptor beta chains were read from a single sample in a study of regulatory T cells in long-lasting Graves disease. MiXCR was run by TCRdb on the multiplex PCR reads, yielding one entry per CDR3 protein. Of approximately 380,000 distinct CDR3 sequences in the sample, around 20% were seen once. The sample here was peripheral blood mononuclear cells (PBMCs), taken when the disease was refractory, from a patient treated with antithyroid drugs. These receptors were collected from a female donor with Graves disease. The CDR3 runs from the conserved cysteine through the conserved F or W. D genes are given only for firm matches. Rows may omit the clone size; those that give it use once, few, many or a size class.

J,size,D,V,length,CDR3,DNA
TRBJ2-5,many,.,TRBV12-3/TRBV12-4,13,CASSPSPQETQYF,TGTGCCAGCAGTCCGAGCCCTCAAGAGACCCAGTACTTC
TRBJ1-1,.,TRBD1,TRBV30,14,CAWSRTGGNTEAFF,TGTGCCTGGAGTCGTACAGGGGGGAACACTGAAGCTTTCTTT
TRBJ2-7,few,TRBD1,TRBV29-1,13,CSVIGQGGYEQYF,TGCAGCGTTATCGGACAGGGGGGTTACGAGCAGTACTTC
TRBJ2-1,few,.,TRBV20-1,12,CSARRPGVGQFF,TGCAGTGCTAGACGCCCGGGAGTTGGGCAGTTCTTC
TRBJ1-2,.,TRBD1,TRBV28,14,CASSRTGGGYGYTF,TGTGCCAGCAGTCGGACAGGGGGCGGGTATGGCTACACCTTC
TRBJ1-1,few,.,TRBV7-9,12,CASSARNTEAFF,TGTGCCAGCAGCGCAAGAAACACTGAAGCTTTCTTT
TRBJ2-2,many,.,TRBV12-3/TRBV12-4,15,CASSSEDSRPGELFF,TGTGCCAGCAGTTCAGAGGACAGTCGGCCCGGGGAGCTGTTTTTT
TRBJ2-7,few,.,TRBV12-3/TRBV12-4,16,CASSLDWTRALYEQYF,TGTGCCAGCAGTTTAGATTGGACTCGTGCCCTCTACGAGCAGTACTTC
TRBJ1-1,many,.,TRBV30,13,CAWSVHTNTEAFF,TGTGCCTGGAGTGTACACACGAACACTGAAGCTTTCTTT
TRBJ2-1,.,TRBD2,TRBV10-2,15,CASSVGGSAYNEQFF,TGCGCCAGCAGTGTCGGCGGGAGCGCCTACAATGAGCAGTTCTTC
TRBJ2-7,many,.,TRBV7-2,13,CASSLAMYYEQYF,TGTGCCAGCAGCTTAGCGATGTACTACGAGCAGTACTTC
TRBJ2-7,few,.,TRBV7-9,13,CASSLSGGAGQYF,TGTGCCAGCAGCCTTTCCGGGGGCGCCGGGCAGTACTTC
TRBJ1-2,few,TRBD1,TRBV20-1,11,CSARPGGGYTF,TGCAGTGCTAGGCCAGGGGGCGGCTACACCTTC
TRBJ2-7,.,.,TRBV11-2,16,CASSSRPRDKHYEQYF,TGTGCCAGCAGCTCCCGACCCCGGGACAAACACTACGAGCAGTACTTC
TRBJ1-6,few,TRBD1,TRBV7-2,16,CASSLVPGQGRSPLHF,TGTGCCAGCAGCTTAGTCCCGGGACAGGGTCGGTCACCCCTCCACTTT
TRBJ2-7,.,.,TRBV7-9,12,CASSDGFYEQYF,TGTGCCAGCAGCGATGGATTCTACGAGCAGTACTTC
TRBJ1-4,few,.,TRBV9,14,CASSVGAVNEKLFF,TGTGCCAGCAGCGTAGGGGCAGTTAATGAAAAACTGTTTTTT
TRBJ1-5,few,.,TRBV6-2/TRBV6-3,13,CASTRGDNQPQHF,TGTGCCAGCACGAGGGGGGATAATCAGCCCCAGCATTTT
TRBJ1-2,many,.,TRBV20-1,15,CSARDQTGIFYGYTF,TGCAGTGCTAGAGATCAAACGGGGATCTTCTATGGCTACACCTTC
TRBJ2-6,.,.,TRBV19,15,CASSIVSGGANVLTF,TGTGCCAGTAGTATTGTTTCAGGTGGGGCCAACGTCCTGACTTTC
TRBJ1-1,many,.,TRBV6-5,13,CASSSVMNTEAFF,TGTGCCAGCAGTTCAGTAATGAACACTGAAGCTTTCTTT
TRBJ1-1,.,TRBD1,TRBV30,19,CAWSRPLGQGAKLRTEAFF,TGTGCCTGGAGCCGCCCGCTGGGACAGGGGGCGAAGTTACGCACTGAAGCTTTCTTT
TRBJ2-6,many,.,TRBV10-2,10,CASGVNVLTF,TGCGCCAGCGGGGTCAACGTCCTGACTTTC
TRBJ1-2,many,.,TRBV7-2,13,CASSLDSDYGYTF,TGTGCCAGCAGCTTAGACTCCGATTATGGCTACACCTTC
TRBJ2-4,many,.,TRBV7-2,11,CASSLKDIQYF,TGTGCCAGCAGCTTAAAAGACATTCAGTACTTC
TRBJ1-1,many,TRBD1,TRBV14,14,CASSPRTGGTEAFF,TGTGCCAGCAGTCCCCGGACAGGGGGGACTGAAGCTTTCTTT
TRBJ2-5,many,.,TRBV30,15,CAWSVGQKKQETQYF,TGTGCCTGGAGTGTTGGGCAGAAGAAGCAAGAGACCCAGTACTTC
TRBJ1-2,many,.,TRBV7-9,14,CASSSTGLVYGYTF,TGTGCCAGCAGCTCTACAGGGCTTGTCTATGGCTACACCTTC
TRBJ2-7,few,.,TRBV11-2,14,CASSLRGRPWEQYF,TGTGCCAGCAGCTTACGGGGACGCCCGTGGGAGCAGTACTTC
TRBJ1-5,few,.,TRBV19,16,CATQEGRNSWNQPQHF,TGTGCCACCCAGGAGGGTAGGAATTCTTGGAATCAGCCCCAGCATTTT
TRBJ2-7,few,TRBD2,TRBV7-9,16,CASSSGLAGVNYEQYF,TGTGCCAGCAGCTCTGGACTAGCGGGAGTCAATTACGAGCAGTACTTC
TRBJ1-1,many,.,TRBV7-2,16,CASSFGQFSLNTEAFF,TGTGCCAGCAGCTTTGGACAGTTTTCCTTGAACACTGAAGCTTTCTTT
TRBJ1-4,many,.,TRBV28,16,CASSLAVTLYGEKLFF,TGTGCCAGCAGTTTGGCGGTCACTTTGTACGGTGAAAAACTGTTTTTT
TRBJ1-5,.,.,TRBV12-5,13,CASGLVRVLPGDF,TGTGCTAGTGGTTTGGTACGGGTCCTCCCGGGGGATTTT
TRBJ1-2,.,.,TRBV28,14,CASSFGDTDYGHTF,TGTGCCAGCAGTTTTGGGGACACAGACTATGGCCACACCTTC
TRBJ2-7,many,.,TRBV6-5,17,CASSYGLNRQATREQYF,TGTGCCAGCAGTTACGGACTCAACCGACAGGCGACCCGGGAGCAGTACTTC
TRBJ2-1,.,TRBD2,TRBV7-9,16,CASSLAPSGRASEQFF,TGTGCCAGCAGCTTAGCCCCTAGCGGGAGGGCCTCTGAGCAGTTCTTC
TRBJ2-5,few,.,TRBV7-3,15,CASSSYVEYQETQYF,TGTGCCAGCAGCTCTTATGTAGAGTACCAAGAGACCCAGTACTTC
TRBJ1-2,.,TRBD1,TRBV10-3,13,CAAARGSGYGYTF,TGTGCCGCCGCCAGGGGGAGCGGCTATGGCTACACCTTC
TRBJ2-7,few,TRBD1,TRBV5-1,14,CASSEGQPPYEQYF,TGCGCCAGCAGCGAGGGACAGCCTCCCTACGAGCAGTACTTC
TRBJ2-5,.,TRBD1,TRBV10-2,15,CASSEVTGGRETQYF,TGCGCCAGCAGTGAGGTGACAGGGGGCCGGGAGACCCAGTACTTC
TRBJ2-7,few,.,TRBV20-1,13,CSASSGDGYEQYF,TGCAGTGCTAGTTCCGGAGACGGTTACGAGCAGTACTTC
TRBJ2-1,.,TRBD2,TRBV15,15,CATTVIAGGSYEQFF,TGTGCCACCACCGTCATAGCGGGAGGGTCGTATGAGCAGTTCTTC
TRBJ1-6,.,.,TRBV9,13,CASSWTKDSPLHF,TGTGCCAGCAGCTGGACAAAGGATTCACCCCTCCACTTT